The 2 T cell receptor beta chains below all came from one sample that was sequenced in a study of T cell clonality in common variable immunodeficiency. Generated by immunoSEQ multiplex PCR, the TCRdb table keeps only in-frame clones and is missing some. The sample presents roughly 30,000 clones, none singletons. The sequenced sample was peripheral blood mononuclear cells. The receptor source for this set is a person aged 18 to 75 in good health.

This clone was detected many times. The CDR3 end is not reached by the read, which stops 3 residues before it; the germline J gene fills it in. The chain recombines TRBV20-1 with TRBJ1-6; TRBD1 matches 10 bases. The CDR3 runs 18 residues. Trimming took 0 bases from V and 0 from J; bases not matched to a gene: 5. CDR1 and CDR2 (germline): DFQATT, SNEGSKA (reference sequence). The sequenced CDR3 bases are TGCAGTGCTAGAGATAAGGGACAGGGGAGCTCCTATAATTCACCC. This codes for CSARDKGQGSSYNSP. The entire CDR3 reads CSARDKGQGSSYNSPLHF.

This clone was counted at least ten times. Coverage ceases 3 residues before the CDR3 finishes, and the germline J gene fills in the end. The chain has TRBV18 and TRBJ2-5; TRBD2 agrees at 9 bases. Germline V gene lookup returns CDR1 KGHSH and CDR2 LQKENI. This CDR3 region has 15 residues. J was trimmed by 5 bases and V by 4 bases; bases with no gene match: 8. CDR3 region: CASSRGAGGRETQYF. The CDR3 DNA, read in part, is TGTGCCAGCTCACGAGGAGCGGGAGGTCGGGAGACC.